The sequence of this T cell receptor beta chain was determined in a study of cytotoxic CD8 clonotypes in ibrutinib-treated CLL (dated by TCRdb to the early 2020s). With respect to the entire study: The cohort had 11 relapsed/refractory and around 14 treatment-naive patients; 17 to 18 were IGHV unmutated. Partial responses were observed in roughly 25 patients and complete responses in 2; after a median follow-up of roughly 62 months, remission was maintained in 15 or so patients and progression was observed in roughly 12. Response samples were taken after a median of roughly 12 months on treatment, ranging from about 6 to 40 months. On average, each sample had a few hundred thousand productive templates and under 95,000 productive rearrangements. Of the 90 or so participants in the trial, about 25 had longitudinal samples available. Cryopreserved peripheral blood mononuclear cells were collected at three points: before therapy, at response, and at either sustained remission or disease progression. All remission and progressive disease samples were collected while patients were still receiving ibrutinib.

Worth noting for this clone: The specificity of this receptor is unknown. Per-base qualities were not stored, and no clone one base away is much larger.

A MiSeq instrument was used for deep resolution sequencing, which targeted depths ranging from 1 in 1 million up to 1 in 200,000 T cells, with coverage averaging 10x for each clonotype. TCR beta libraries were generated with the immunoSEQ hsTCRB Kit. The authors' analysis ran thus. The data were analyzed with ImmunoSEQ Analyzer and ImmunoSEQ Data Assistant, and V, D and J gene assignments followed IMGT definitions. Clonality was computed as one minus normalized Shannon entropy of productive rearrangement frequencies, ranging from 0 to 1. Public clonotype analysis was restricted to overrepresented clonotypes comprising at least 0.05% of each patient's repertoire. Repertoires from more than ten age-matched healthy donors in immuneACCESS were used as clonality controls. Imported from immuneACCESS, the table was reduced by TCRdb to in-frame sequences with V and J called. These copies leave out some clones; in studies compared against another copy, an unresolved V gene accounts for under half, and the cause of the remainder is not known. V, J and clone size are taken as reported in that table, and D and trimming were inferred from the DNA itself. In this sample the table shows under 200,000 clones, roughly 77% of which occur a single time. The top ten hold over 2% of the sample.

The time point label for this specimen denotes: roughly 12 months on ibrutinib. For TCR beta library preparation, roughly 2 micrograms of genomic DNA was extracted from cryopreserved PBMCs. Longitudinal blood samples from CLL patients on ibrutinib monotherapy were analyzed using high-throughput TCR beta sequencing. The patients took part in an open-label, single-center phase 2 trial of ibrutinib monotherapy. Including cysteine and phenylalanine, the CDR3 has 15 amino acids. Of the read, only the CDR3 DNA is kept; its 45 bases are in frame from base 1. CDR1 and CDR2 (SGHVS, FNYEAQ) derive from the germline V gene. Germline trimming amounts to 1 base on V and 4 bases on J, with 4 as the count of junction bases outside the gene matches. Findings and caveats that apply to the study as a whole: Public clonotypes were rare and either shrank or stayed stable during treatment, and the rise in clonality at ibrutinib response reflected expansion of private clonotypes. Lymph node repertoires were not examined, and the timing of sampling was not matched between patients in sustained remission and those whose disease progressed. At baseline, clonality was higher than in age-matched healthy donors and showed a strong correlation with circulating CD8+ T-cell counts. Clonality increased at ibrutinib response, stayed stable in sustained remission, and fell back toward baseline at progression.

The source is a human donor with chronic lymphocytic leukemia. This chain is built from TRBV7-6 and TRBJ2-1; a stretch of 7 junction bases matches TRBD2. Sequencing used PBMCs, obtained after 12 months of ibrutinib treatment. The sequence in DNA is TGTGCCAGCAGCTTAGTTACTAGCGTTTACAATGAGCAGTTCTTC. It translates to CASSLVTSVYNEQFF.